Sequencing of this T cell receptor beta chain was carried out in a study of T cell responses to AZD1222 COVID-19 vaccine. Samples with a second dose at about 4 or about 12 weeks were pooled together. TCRdb's copy holds only in-frame clones and misses some; the assay was immunoSEQ multiplex PCR. The table lists over 80,000 clones, roughly nine tenths of them singletons. Study-level findings and limits: Across the whole spike, CD4 TCRs peaked at regions 160-218 and 743-854. Nearly half of spike-specific TCRs reportedly target unmutated variant regions. Donors were mostly white British, more females; clonal diversity possibly underestimated.

With regard to this clone: Its target is unknown.

The sequence was obtained from an adult who received the AZD1222 COVID-19 vaccine. Sequenced material: peripheral blood, taken 28 days after the second AZD1222 dose.

The CDR3 DNA sequence: TGTGCCAGCAGCAGAGACGGACGAGGCAATCAGCCCCAGCATTTT. It is translated as CASSRDGRGNQPQHF. The chain uses TRBV28 and TRBJ1-5, with D unclear. CDR3 length: 15 amino acids. Trimming cost V 6 bases and J 2 bases, with 14 bases left between them. Germline V CDR1 and CDR2: MDHEN, SYDVKM.